One and the same sample provided the 25 T cell receptor beta chains below, sequenced in a study of T-cell reconstitution after alpha-beta-depleted transplantation in children. Unique molecular identifiers were incorporated when the TCRbeta library was constructed. TCRdb fed the PCR reads into MiXCR, producing one record per CDR3 protein. The sample records hundreds of thousands of distinct CDR3 sequences, about 15% being singletons. The sample in question was PBMCs from the stem cell graft donor, obtained from the stem cell graft. The receptors come from a human donor who donated a stem cell graft to a child with acute myeloid leukemia.

This clonotype was counted only a few times. The J gene is TRBJ1-2, the V gene TRBV6-1; D unresolved. With 6 bases removed from V and 1 base from J, the gap between germline ends came to 9 bases. Germline V gene lookup returns CDR1 MNHNS and CDR2 SASEGT. The CDR3 contains 13 residues. The CDR3 protein is CASRPDRNYGYTF. The CDR3 coding sequence is TGTGCCAGCAGACCGGACCGTAACTATGGCTACACCTTC.

At least ten counts were recorded for this clonotype. J is TRBJ1-1 and V is TRBV7-2, with 9 bases fitting TRBD1. The germline V gene encodes CDR1 SGHTA and CDR2 FQGNSA. Trimming took 5 bases from V and 10 from J; bases not matched to a gene: 5. CDR3 size: 12 residues. CDR3 loop: CASSPTGGRAFF. The CDR3, as DNA: TGTGCCAGCAGCCCGACAGGGGGACGAGCTTTCTTT. Supplemented by reference TRBV7-2 and TRBJ1-1, the full variable domain reads GAGVSQSPSNKVTEKGKDVELRCDPISGHTALYWYRQSLGQGLEFLIYFQGNSAPDKSGLPSDRFSAERTGGSVSTLTIQRTQQEDSAVYLCASSPTGGRAFFGQGTRLTVV.

This chain links TRBV24-1 with TRBJ1-3; D is ambiguous. The germline gives CDR1 KGHDR, CDR2 SFDVKD. The CDR3 runs 15 residues. The V gene lost 2 bases and the J gene lost 4 bases, with 11 bases spanning the gap. The CDR3 DNA sequence: TGTGCCACCAGTGATTCCTCGGAGGCAGGAAACACCATATATTTT. Translation gives CATSDSSEAGNTIYF.

This clonotype has only a few counts. The CDR3 DNA is TGCAGTGCTCACCGGGACAGGGCGAACACCGGGGAGCTGTTTTTT. Amino acids: CSAHRDRANTGELFF. The chain is built from TRBV20-1 and TRBJ2-2; 9 positions match TRBD1. V was clipped by 5 bases and J by 0 bases; unmatched bases: 4. This CDR3 is 15 amino acids long. Germline V lookup: CDR1 DFQATT, CDR2 SNEGSKA (reference sequence).

This clonotype was found a few times. The chain employs TRBV24-1 and TRBJ2-3; perhaps TRBD2 as D (7 bases). With 3 bases removed from V and 4 bases from J, the gap between germline ends came to 13 bases. The CDR3 runs to 15 residues. Germline values: CDR1 KGHDR, CDR2 SFDVKD. CDR3 sequence (DNA): TGTGCCACCAGTGATCTAGGCGGGGGCTCAGATACGCAGTATTTT. Amino acid sequence: CATSDLGGGSDTQYF.

V is TRBV28 and J is TRBJ2-5; the match to TRBD2 covers 8 bases. The CDR3 loop spans 14 amino acids. Germline CDR1 MDHEN, CDR2 SYDVKM. Trimming took 5 bases from V and 2 from J; bases not matched to a gene: 4. CDR3 DNA: TGTGCCAGCAGTCCACTAGCGGTGCAAGAGACCCAGTACTTC. It specifies CASSPLAVQETQYF.

This clonotype was recorded at least ten times. The chain employs TRBV20-1 and TRBJ2-1, with TRBD2 matching 10 bases. V was clipped by 0 bases and J by 8 bases; unmatched bases: 7. The CDR3 is 15 residues long. Germline loops: CDR1 DFQATT, CDR2 SNEGSKA (reference sequence). The CDR3 loop reads CSARDRAGGFYEQFF. In nucleotides, the CDR3 is TGCAGTGCTAGAGATCGAGCGGGGGGGTTCTATGAGCAGTTCTTC.

This clonotype came up a few times. The rearrangement joins TRBV15 to TRBJ1-2, with D possibly matching TRBD1 (5 bases). CDR3 length: 16 amino acids. The V and J ends lost 0 bases and 5 bases respectively, with 16 bases between them. CDR1 is LNHNV and CDR2 is YYDKDF in the germline V gene (reference sequence). Written as DNA, the CDR3 is TGTGCCACCAGCAGAGATCTAGGCAGGGAGGGATATGGCTACACCTTC. It codes for CATSRDLGREGYGYTF.

This clonotype appeared many times. This chain joins TRBV20-1 and TRBJ1-1, with 8 bases matching TRBD1. CDR3 size: 12 residues. V lost 6 bases to trimming and J lost 5 bases; unmatched junction nucleotides: 5. Germline V lookup: CDR1 DFQATT, CDR2 SNEGSKA (reference sequence). The CDR3 here is CSAKDRGTEAFF. In nucleotides, the CDR3 is TGCAGTGCGAAAGACAGGGGAACTGAAGCTTTCTTT.

This clonotype was recorded many times. The rearrangement uses TRBV6-5 and TRBJ2-3; TRBD2 might be the D (5 bases). In germline, CDR1 is MNHEY, CDR2 SVGAGI. The V gene lost 5 bases and the J gene lost 2 bases, with 11 bases spanning the gap. This CDR3 comprises 14 residues. The CDR3 DNA reads as TGTGCCAGCAGTCCCGACGGACTCACAGATACGCAGTATTTT. Its protein is CASSPDGLTDTQYF.

This clonotype was recorded a few times. The chain joins TRBV5-6 to TRBJ2-5, with TRBD2 matching over 11 bases. Germline lookup yields CDR1 SGHDT and CDR2 YYEEEE. The CDR3 consists of 17 residues. V was clipped by 3 bases and J by 2 bases; unmatched bases: 9. The CDR3 sequence is CASSSSLAGAFQETQYF. CDR3 sequence (DNA): TGTGCCAGCAGCTCGTCACTAGCGGGGGCCTTTCAAGAGACCCAGTACTTC.

This clonotype was seen a handful of times. V usage is TRBV7-6 and J usage is TRBJ1-4; TRBD1 aligns across 7 bases. V was pared by 1 base and J by 2 bases, with 1 base of the junction left unmatched. Germline values: CDR1 SGHVS, CDR2 FNYEAQ. The CDR3 runs 15 residues. This chain's CDR3 is CASSLEGQTNEKLFF. Written as DNA, the CDR3 is TGTGCCAGCAGCTTAGAGGGACAGACTAATGAAAAACTGTTTTTT.

This clonotype was seen only a few times. The genes are TRBV20-1 and TRBJ1-5, with 8 bases that match TRBD1. Germline loops: CDR1 DFQATT, CDR2 SNEGSKA (reference sequence). The CDR3 loop spans 15 amino acids. The V gene end was trimmed by 3 bases and the J gene end by 0 bases; junction bases not matched to a gene: 4. CDR3 residues: CSASRTGSSNQPQHF. CDR3 bases: TGCAGTGCTAGCAGGACAGGGAGTAGCAATCAGCCCCAGCATTTT.

The chain joins TRBV7-2 to TRBJ2-3, with 8 bases matching TRBD2. This CDR3 has 17 residues. Unmatched junction bases numbered 12, after V lost 4 bases and J lost 3 bases. Germline V gene data show CDR1 as SGHTA and CDR2 as FQGNSA. In DNA, the CDR3 is TGTGCCAGCAGCTGGGGGGTAGCGGGGACAAGGACAGATACGCAGTATTTT. Its protein is CASSWGVAGTRTDTQYF.

This clonotype was observed a handful of times. The rearrangement links TRBV12-3 or TRBV12-4 to TRBJ1-1, with D unclear. V was shortened by 2 bases and J by 3 bases, with 19 bases between the two germline ends. The CDR3 runs to 17 residues. CDR3 sequence reads: CASSLLGGRARDTEAFF. CDR3 in DNA: TGTGCCAGCAGTTTACTGGGCGGCAGAGCTAGAGACACTGAAGCTTTCTTT.

The rearrangement joins TRBV6-2 or TRBV6-3 to TRBJ1-5; D call uncertain. Germline CDR1 reads MNHEY; CDR2 reads SVGEGT. The CDR3 length is 14 residues. With 4 bases removed from V and 4 bases from J, the gap between germline ends came to 11 bases. CDR3 coding DNA: TGTGCCAGCAGTTCACTGATACCTAATCAGCCCCAGCATTTT. Translation gives CASSSLIPNQPQHF.

This clonotype has ten or more counts. The chain couples TRBV20-1 to TRBJ2-2; 9 bases match TRBD2. From germline, CDR1 is DFQATT and CDR2 SNEGSKA (reference sequence). With 1 base clipped from V and 0 bases from J, the junction kept 3 bases outside the gene matches. The CDR3 totals 16 residues. The CDR3 region has the DNA TGCAGTGCTAGAGTAGCGGGGGCCACGAACACCGGGGAGCTGTTTTTT. Translation: CSARVAGATNTGELFF.

This clonotype was seen ten or more times. This chain uses TRBV20-1 with TRBJ2-5; D might be TRBD2 (7 bases). This CDR3 has 16 amino acids. Germline-derived CDR1 and CDR2 are DFQATT and SNEGSKA (reference sequence). V lost 1 base to trimming and J lost 6 bases, with 21 bases between them. The CDR3 nucleotides are TGCAGTGCTAGAGTCACCTCCGGGGGGCTGGGAAAGACCCAGTACTTC. Protein product: CSARVTSGGLGKTQYF.

The chain is built from TRBV21-1 and TRBJ2-7. TRBV21-1 is a pseudogene locus. This CDR3 comprises 11 residues. This chain's CDR3 is CASTRGYEQYV. Here the CDR3 DNA reads TGTGCCAGCACCAGAGGGTACGAGCAGTACGTC.

J is TRBJ2-3 and V is TRBV20-1; TRBD2 matches at 14 bases. This CDR3 is 16 amino acids long. From germline, CDR1 is DFQATT and CDR2 SNEGSKA (reference sequence). V dropped 3 bases and J dropped 3; count of bases not matched to a gene: 5. The CDR3 bases are TGCAGTGCTAGCGGACTAGCGGGGGGTAGGACAGATACGCAGTATTTT. Amino acids: CSASGLAGGRTDTQYF.

This clonotype was observed many times. The genes are TRBV5-1 and TRBJ2-7; maybe TRBD2 (6 bases). The CDR3 has 16 residues. Germline CDR1 is SGHRS and CDR2 is YFSETQ. Trimming pared 1 base from V and 3 bases from J, leaving 17 bases between. In DNA, the CDR3 is TGCGCCAGCAGCTTGAGAAAGGTGAAGGAGGGCTACGAGCAGTACTTC. Protein sequence: CASSLRKVKEGYEQYF.

This chain joins TRBV5-1 and TRBJ2-6, with 7 bases aligning to TRBD1. The V segment lost 4 bases and the J segment 2 bases; nucleotides outside the gene matches: 3. CDR3 length: 15 residues. Germline V lookup: CDR1 SGHRS, CDR2 YFSETQ. The CDR3 region is CASSPDRTGANVLTF. The CDR3 DNA is TGCGCCAGCAGCCCGGACAGGACTGGGGCCAACGTCCTGACTTTC. Drawing the rest from reference TRBV5-1 and TRBJ2-6, the complete variable domain is KAGVTQTPRYLIKTRGQQVTLSCSPISGHRSVSWYQQTPGQGLQFLFEYFSETQRNKGNFPGRFSGRQFSNSRSEMNVSTLELGDSALYLCASSPDRTGANVLTFGAGSRLTVL.

This clonotype was detected ten times or more. The J gene is TRBJ2-7, the V gene TRBV20-1, with D possibly TRBD2 on 5 matching bases. V was cut by 3 bases and J by 7 bases, with 19 bases left in between. CDR3 length: 14 amino acids. Germline CDR1 DFQATT, CDR2 SNEGSKA (reference sequence). The CDR3 region is CSASAETGWGEQYV. The CDR3 DNA follows: TGCAGTGCTAGCGCGGAGACGGGATGGGGTGAGCAGTACGTC.

To note about this clonotype: Being one base from a much bigger clone, this may be a read error. V usage is TRBV12-3 or TRBV12-4 and J usage is TRBJ2-2; D is perhaps TRBD2 (5 bases). Trimming removed 6 bases from V and 2 bases from J, with 10 bases in between. The CDR3 runs 14 residues. CDR3 sequence reads: CASSGLHNTGELFF. CDR3 DNA sequence: TGTGCCAGCAGCGGACTGCACAACACCGGGGAGCTGTTTTTT.

This clonotype has a handful of counts. The CDR3 nucleotides are TGTGCCTGGGAGGTCGGGGGAACCTACAATGAGCAGTTCTTC. Its protein product is CAWEVGGTYNEQFF. The chain links TRBV30 to TRBJ2-1; weak D call: TRBD2 (6 bases). V lost 5 bases and J 2 bases, leaving 13 bases between the germline ends. CDR1 and CDR2 (germline): GTSNPN, SVGIG (reference sequence). This CDR3 contains 14 residues.